These 30 T cell receptor beta chains share one sample of origin, sequenced in a study of cytomegalovirus exposure and HLA in healthy donors. The PCR used 60 Vbeta and 13 Jbeta primers. Data came from immunoSEQ multiplex PCR; TCRdb stores just in-frame clones and leaves some out. The data show roughly 150,000 clones, with 75% seen just once and around 10% held by the top ten. The specimen sequenced was PBMCs. The origin of the receptors is a man between 18 and 35 years old in good health and CMV-seropositive.

The CDR3 bases are TGTGCCAGCTCACCAGGCGGGGGGTTATCCTACGAGCAGTACTTC. Translating gives CASSPGGGLSYEQYF. This sequence joins TRBV18 and TRBJ2-7, with TRBD2 matching over 8 bases. Trimming removed 2 bases from V and 1 base from J; junction bases left unmatched: 4. This CDR3 has 15 amino acids. Per germline, CDR1 KGHSH and CDR2 LQKENI.

V and J are TRBV15 and TRBJ2-5, with D maybe TRBD2 (5 bases). Trimming stripped 3 bases from V and 5 bases from J, with 10 bases between. The germline V gene has CDR1 LNHNV and CDR2 YYDKDF (reference sequence). The CDR3 sequence is 13 residues long. CDR3 protein: CATSRYGIETQYF. The CDR3 coding sequence is TGTGCCACCAGCAGGTACGGGATTGAGACCCAGTACTTC.

The CDR3 DNA follows: TGTGCCAGCAGCGTAGCGGGAGGGACCTACGAGCAGTACTTC. Protein product: CASSVAGGTYEQYF. This chain joins TRBV11-2 and TRBJ2-7; the match to TRBD2 covers 11 bases. Germline trimming cut 5 bases from V and 2 bases from J; bases unmatched to any gene: 2. This CDR3 is built from 14 residues. Germline V gene lookup returns CDR1 SGHAT and CDR2 FQNNGV.

This clone was detected only once. The rearrangement links TRBV7-9 to TRBJ2-3, with 7 bases fitting TRBD2. Looked up from germline, CDR1 is SEHNR and CDR2 is FQNEAQ (reference sequence). The CDR3 is 15 amino acids. J lost 5 bases, V lost 5 bases, and 10 bases had no gene match. For the CDR3, the DNA is TGTGCCAGCAGCGCTAAAGGGAGGGCGGAAGATACGCAGTATTTT. Translating gives CASSAKGRAEDTQYF.

The gene calls are TRBV18 and TRBJ2-1; 11 nucleotides line up with TRBD2. This CDR3 has 19 amino acids. The germline V gene has CDR1 KGHSH and CDR2 LQKENI. After removal of 6 bases from V and 5 bases from J, the junction contained 18 bases not matched to a gene. The CDR3, as DNA: TGTGCCAGCTCTCCTCGGGGTAGCGGGAGGGCCGGTGGAGACAATGAGCAGTTCTTC. Its translation is CASSPRGSGRAGGDNEQFF.

V usage is TRBV19 and J usage is TRBJ1-1; no definite D call. The CDR3 loop spans 13 amino acids. V lost 3 bases, J lost 5 bases, and 10 bases lay in between. Germline CDR1 reads LNHDA; CDR2 reads SQIVND (reference sequence). Written as DNA, the CDR3 is TGTGCCAGTAGTATTGGTCGGGGAACTGAAGCTTTCTTT. It is translated as CASSIGRGTEAFF.

This clone was observed a single time. This chain links TRBV18 with TRBJ2-7; TRBD1 aligns across 7 bases. V lost 8 bases to trimming and J lost 3 bases; unmatched junction nucleotides: 7. The CDR3 consists of 13 residues. CDR1 is KGHSH and CDR2 is LQKENI in the germline V gene. CDR3 bases: TGTGCCAGCCAGACAGGGTATAACTACGAGCAGTACTTC. Translated: CASQTGYNYEQYF. The complete variable domain, with remaining parts taken from reference TRBV18 and TRBJ2-7, reads NAGVMQNPRHLVRRRGQEARLRCSPMKGHSHVYWYRQLPEEGLKFMVYLQKENIIDESGMPKERFSAEFPKEGPSILRIQQVVRGDSAAYFCASQTGYNYEQYFGPGTRLTVT.

The chain joins TRBV14 to TRBJ1-4; D may be TRBD1 (5 bases). Trimming cost V 2 bases and J 8 bases, with 21 bases left between them. The CDR3 contains 17 residues. Germline CDR1 is SGHDN and CDR2 is FVKESK. The CDR3 region is CASSQFLSGNVIEKLFF. CDR3 DNA: TGTGCCAGCAGCCAATTCCTTTCAGGGAATGTGATCGAAAAACTGTTTTTT. Based on the CDR3 plus reference TRBV14 and TRBJ1-4, the full variable domain is EAGVTQFPSHSVIEKGQTVTLRCDPISGHDNLYWYRRVMGKEIKFLLHFVKESKQDESGMPNNRFLAERTGGTYSTLKVQPAELEDSGVYFCASSQFLSGNVIEKLFFGSGTQLSVL.

The chain is built from TRBV6-1 and TRBJ1-2; 9 nucleotides line up with TRBD1. Trimming took 4 bases from V and 4 from J; bases not matched to a gene: 10. Germline CDR1 reads MNHNS; CDR2 reads SASEGT. CDR3 size: 16 residues. In DNA, the CDR3 is TGTGCCAGCAGTGCAGTCCCGGGACAGGGCTCCTATGGCTACACCTTC. Translation: CASSAVPGQGSYGYTF.

This clone was picked up a small number of times. The chain is built from TRBV7-9 and TRBJ2-3, with no clear D. Germline V gene data show CDR1 as SEHNR and CDR2 as FQNEAQ (reference sequence). Deletions cut 2 bases from V and 4 bases from J, with 13 bases between. The CDR3 sequence is 15 residues long. The CDR3 DNA reads as TGTGCCAGCAGCTTAACCGCTGCTCGGGCAGATACGCAGTATTTT. Its translation: CASSLTAARADTQYF.

This CDR3 is CASSVTGGYEQYF. The CDR3 region has the DNA TGTGCCAGCAGTGTAACAGGGGGCTACGAGCAGTACTTC. The V gene is TRBV6-5, the J gene TRBJ2-7; 8 positions match TRBD1. Germline CDR1 and CDR2: MNHEY and SVGAGI. The CDR3 has 13 amino acids. Trimming at V came to 5 bases and at J to 3 bases, leaving 3 bases not matched to a gene.

This clone appeared a single time. The chain couples TRBV28 to TRBJ2-5; possibly TRBD1 for D (6 bases). This CDR3 has 16 amino acids. Trimming shortened V by 3 bases and J by 2 bases, and 16 bases separated the two germline ends. CDR1 and CDR2 from the germline V gene are MDHEN and SYDVKM. CDR3 DNA sequence: TGTGCCAGCAGTTTGAGCCTGGGACAACCTCAAGAGACCCAGTACTTC. It codes for CASSLSLGQPQETQYF.

This clone was picked up one time. J is TRBJ2-7 and V is TRBV28; 10 nucleotides align to TRBD2. Germline V gene data show CDR1 as MDHEN and CDR2 as SYDVKM. J was trimmed by 2 bases and V by 5 bases; bases with no gene match: 3. The CDR3 spans 14 residues. DNA for the CDR3: TGTGCCAGCAGTCCTCTAGCGGGAGCCTACGAGCAGTACTTC. Its translation is CASSPLAGAYEQYF. Supplemented by reference TRBV28 and TRBJ2-7, the full variable domain reads DVKVTQSSRYLVKRTGEKVFLECVQDMDHENMFWYRQDPGLGLRLIYFSYDVKMKEKGDIPEGYSVSREKKERFSLILESASTNQTSMYLCASSPLAGAYEQYFGPGTRLTVT.

There are a few counts of this clone. The chain is built from TRBV28 and TRBJ2-7; 11 nucleotides line up with TRBD1. The CDR3 consists of 15 residues. Losses at the gene ends were 4 bases for V and 5 bases for J; bases not matched to a gene: 7. Germline CDR1 reads MDHEN; CDR2 reads SYDVKM. This chain's CDR3 is CASSSSGQGDNEQYF. DNA for the CDR3: TGTGCCAGCAGTTCCTCGGGACAGGGGGATAACGAGCAGTACTTC.

The chain uses TRBV19 and TRBJ1-1; 12 bases are a match to TRBD1. The CDR3 sequence is 16 residues long. Germline CDR1 LNHDA, CDR2 SQIVND (reference sequence). Germline trimming cut 5 bases from V and 6 bases from J; bases unmatched to any gene: 10. As DNA, the CDR3 is TGTGCCAGTAGTGTGGGACAGGGGGCTGTGATCGCTGAAGCTTTCTTT. Its protein is CASSVGQGAVIAEAFF. The entire variable domain, with the rest obtained from reference TRBV19 and TRBJ1-1, is as follows: DGGITQSPKYLFRKEGQNVTLSCEQNLNHDAMYWYRQDPGQGLRLIYYSQIVNDFQKGDIAEGYSVSREKKESFPLTVTSAQKNPTAFYLCASSVGQGAVIAEAFFGQGTRLTVV.

J is TRBJ2-7 and V is TRBV2, with D perhaps matching TRBD2 (6 bases). Per the germline V gene, CDR1 is SNHLY and CDR2 is FYNNEI. Trimming shortened V by 1 base and J by 0 bases, and 10 bases separated the two germline ends. The CDR3 is 15 residues long. The CDR3 DNA follows: TGTGCCAGCAGTGAAGTTCGGGGGAACTCCTACGAGCAGTACTTC. Translation: CASSEVRGNSYEQYF.

This clone was recorded only once. The chain couples TRBV5-1 to TRBJ1-5; D call uncertain. The CDR3 is 15 amino acids. V was clipped by 0 bases and J by 3 bases, with 10 bases between them. Germline assignment: CDR1 SGHRS and CDR2 YFSETQ. CDR3 sequence (DNA): TGCGCCAGCAGCTTGGGAATACAATCCAATCAGCCCCAGCATTTT. Amino acids: CASSLGIQSNQPQHF.

This chain connects TRBV7-2 to TRBJ2-1, with no clear D. This CDR3 region has 14 residues. The V end lost 5 bases, the J end lost 3 bases, and 11 bases lay between the germline ends. The V gene's germline CDR1 is SGHTA and CDR2 FQGNSA. CDR3 region: CASSQTLYYNEQFF. The CDR3, as DNA: TGTGCCAGCAGCCAGACTCTATACTACAATGAGCAGTTCTTC.

CDR3 nucleotides: TGTGCCAGCAGCTTGCCGACAGGGTGGTCAGATACGCAGTATTTT. Translating gives CASSLPTGWSDTQYF. The rearrangement links TRBV5-8 to TRBJ2-3, with 7 nucleotides matching TRBD1. Trimming took 1 base from V and 4 from J; bases not matched to a gene: 6. This CDR3 is built from 15 residues. The V gene's germline CDR1 is SGHTS and CDR2 YDEGEE. The full variable domain, completed using reference TRBV5-8 and TRBJ2-3, is EAGVTQSPTHLIKTRGQQATLRCSPISGHTSVYWYQQALGLGLQFLLWYDEGEERNRGNFPPRFSGRQFPNYSSELNVNALELEDSALYLCASSLPTGWSDTQYFGPGTRLTVL.

The J gene is TRBJ2-1, the V gene TRBV29-1, with 7 bases matching TRBD2. With V trimmed by 6 bases and J by 0 bases, 8 bases remained unmatched. The CDR3 runs to 15 residues. Germline V gives CDR1 SQVTM, CDR2 ANQGSEA. The CDR3 sequence is CSVSGGGSSYNEQFF. Here the CDR3 DNA reads TGCAGCGTGTCGGGGGGAGGGAGCTCCTACAATGAGCAGTTCTTC.

V is TRBV9 and J is TRBJ2-7; D ambiguous. The germline V and J ends were trimmed by 3 bases and 9 bases, with 16 bases remaining between them. Germline lookup yields CDR1 SGDLS and CDR2 YYNGEE. CDR3 length: 13 amino acids. The CDR3 DNA reads as TGTGCCAGCAGCGGAGCCGATGGGCAAGGGCAGTACTTC. It is translated as CASSGADGQGQYF.

Regarding this clone: In the same sample, other DNA sequences code for this CDR3. The genes are TRBV30 and TRBJ2-7; D may be TRBD1 (5 bases). V lost 2 bases and J lost 6, with 11 bases in between. The CDR3 sequence is 12 residues long. Germline V lookup: CDR1 GTSNPN, CDR2 SVGIG (reference sequence). The CDR3 bases are TGTGCCTGGAGTAGGCCAGGGTCCGAGCAGTACTTC. Translated, it gives CAWSRPGSEQYF.

The V gene is TRBV13, the J gene TRBJ2-1, with TRBD1 matching over 8 bases. Per germline, CDR1 PRHDT and CDR2 FYEKMQ (reference sequence). This CDR3 has 14 residues. J was trimmed by 12 bases and V by 1 base; bases with no gene match: 8. CDR3 amino acids: CASSLEAGQAGQFF. As DNA, the CDR3 is TGTGCCAGCAGCTTAGAGGCGGGACAGGCTGGGCAGTTCTTC.

This clone was seen only a few times. The rearrangement links TRBV29-1 to TRBJ2-5; 8 nucleotides align to TRBD2. After removal of 7 bases from V and 2 bases from J, the junction contained 21 bases not matched to a gene. The CDR3 totals 18 residues. Germline V lookup: CDR1 SQVTM, CDR2 ANQGSEA. The CDR3 reads CSAGAAPGLGDKQETQYF. The CDR3 DNA sequence: TGCAGCGCCGGGGCAGCACCGGGACTAGGGGACAAACAAGAGACCCAGTACTTC.

V and J are TRBV28 and TRBJ2-5; 11 bases are shared with TRBD2. The assigned J gene may be wrong: the sequence end matches TRBJ2-7 better. The germline V gene encodes CDR1 MDHEN and CDR2 SYDVKM. This CDR3 region has 14 residues. CDR3 protein: CASRLAGNSYEQYF. The CDR3 DNA follows: TGTGCCAGTCGACTAGCGGGAAACTCCTACGAGCAGTACTTC.

The CDR3 loop is CASSPLPSSSYNEQFF. The CDR3, as DNA: TGTGCCAGCTCACCACTTCCCTCCAGCTCCTACAATGAGCAGTTCTTC. This chain links TRBV18 with TRBJ2-1; D unclear. Trimming took 1 base from V and 0 from J, leaving 10 bases between them. This CDR3 spans 16 amino acids. Germline V gene sequence: CDR1 KGHSH, CDR2 LQKENI.

This clone was counted a few times. The chain employs TRBV28 and TRBJ2-7; D is uncertain. The CDR3 sequence is 12 residues long. Germline V gene sequence: CDR1 MDHEN, CDR2 SYDVKM. CDR3 nucleotides: TGTTCCAAGCAGAAGGCGGCATACGAGCAGTACTTC. It is translated as CSKQKAAYEQYF.

V usage is TRBV19 and J usage is TRBJ2-7; 11 nucleotides match TRBD2. After removal of 4 bases from V and 3 bases from J, the junction contained 11 bases not matched to a gene. The CDR3 is 17 residues long. Germline CDR1 is LNHDA and CDR2 is SQIVND (reference sequence). The CDR3 is CASSKLPVTSGIYEQYF. In DNA, the CDR3 is TGTGCCAGTAGTAAACTACCGGTGACTAGCGGGATCTACGAGCAGTACTTC.

This clone appeared a single time. The V gene is TRBV13, the J gene TRBJ2-1, with D maybe TRBD2 (6 bases). V was shortened by 4 bases and J by 8 bases, with 9 bases between the two germline ends. Germline V gene lookup returns CDR1 PRHDT and CDR2 FYEKMQ (reference sequence). CDR3 size: 12 residues. The CDR3 DNA follows: TGTGCCAGCAGCTCCCAGCGGGATGAGCAGTTCTTC. It is translated as CASSSQRDEQFF.

The chain joins TRBV4-1 to TRBJ1-6, with a possible D match to TRBD1 (6 bases). The CDR3 sequence is 14 residues long. Trimming cost V 5 bases and J 7 bases, with 12 bases left between them. Germline-derived CDR1 and CDR2 are MGHRA and YSYEKL. CDR3 sequence reads: CASSSNRANSPLHF. CDR3 nucleotides: TGCGCCAGCAGCTCTAACAGGGCCAATTCACCCCTCCACTTT.